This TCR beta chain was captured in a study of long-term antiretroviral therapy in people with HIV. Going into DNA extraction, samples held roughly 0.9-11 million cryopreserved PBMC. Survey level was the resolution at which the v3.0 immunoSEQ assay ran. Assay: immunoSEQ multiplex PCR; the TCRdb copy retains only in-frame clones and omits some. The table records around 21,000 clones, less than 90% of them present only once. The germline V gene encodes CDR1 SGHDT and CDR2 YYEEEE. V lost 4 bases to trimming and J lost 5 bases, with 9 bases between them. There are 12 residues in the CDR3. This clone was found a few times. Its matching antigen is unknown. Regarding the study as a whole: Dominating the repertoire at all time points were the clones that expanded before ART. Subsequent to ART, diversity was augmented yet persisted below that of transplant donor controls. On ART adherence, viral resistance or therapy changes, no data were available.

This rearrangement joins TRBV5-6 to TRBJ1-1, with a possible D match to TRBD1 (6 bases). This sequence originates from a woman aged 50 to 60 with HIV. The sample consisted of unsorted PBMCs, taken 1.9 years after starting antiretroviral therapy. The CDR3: CASSITGTEAFF. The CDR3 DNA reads TGTGCCAGCAGCATTACAGGGACTGAAGCTTTCTTT.